One sample yielded the 21 T cell receptor beta chains listed below, sequenced in a study of glioma-infiltrating T cells after dendritic cell vaccination. The time point: after dendritic cell vaccination, including at tumor progression/relapse. TCRdb keeps only in-frame clones here, not all; method: immunoSEQ multiplex PCR. This sample carries some 58,000 clones, approximately 87% of them seen once, and the ten largest clones take roughly 8.8%. This specimen was blood, taken after dendritic cell vaccination. These receptor sequences come from a human donor with glioblastoma.

In this sample, this clone turned up a few times. V gene TRBV6-1 combines with J gene TRBJ2-5, with 7 bases that match TRBD2. The J call may be faulty, since TRBJ2-7 better matches the DNA end. CDR3 length equals 14 residues. Germline V CDR1 and CDR2: MNHNS, SASEGT. The CDR3 here is CASKRGLGSYEQYF. For the CDR3, the DNA is TGTGCCAGCAAGCGGGGCTTGGGAAGCTACGAGCAGTACTTC.

The CDR3 DNA reads TGTGCCAGCAGCTTGGTGCAGGCAGGGATGGAGACCCAGTACTTC. Its translation is CASSLVQAGMETQYF. The chain has TRBV5-6 and TRBJ2-5, with a tentative D call TRBD1 (5 bases). Germline assignment: CDR1 SGHDT and CDR2 YYEEEE. The CDR3 runs 15 residues. The germline V and J ends were trimmed by 0 bases and 5 bases, with 14 bases remaining between them.

V is TRBV2 and J is TRBJ2-3; TRBD2 is a possible D gene (5 bases). Trimming pared 8 bases from V and 0 bases from J, leaving 9 bases between. Germline CDR1 and CDR2: SNHLY and FYNNEI. CDR3 length: 13 amino acids. This CDR3 is CASSADSTDTQYF. CDR3 in DNA: TGTGCCAGCTCAGCGGACAGCACAGATACGCAGTATTTT. Filled out from reference TRBV2 and TRBJ2-3, the complete variable domain reads EPEVTQTPSHQVTQMGQEVILRCVPISNHLYFYWYRQILGQKVEFLVSFYNNEISEKSEIFDDQFSVERPDGSNFTLKIRSTKLEDSAMYFCASSADSTDTQYFGPGTRLTVL.

The chain joins TRBV6-5 to TRBJ1-1; D call uncertain. Trimming removed 0 bases at V and 4 bases at J, with 9 bases between. Germline V gene sequence: CDR1 MNHEY, CDR2 SVGAGI. CDR3 size: 14 residues. In nucleotides, the CDR3 is TGTGCCAGCAGTTACTCGTCCGGGTTCACTGAAGCTTTCTTT. It encodes CASSYSSGFTEAFF.

The rearrangement joins TRBV6-5 to TRBJ2-1, with 8 bases that match TRBD1. V lost 2 bases and J lost 0; bases outside the gene matches: 0. Germline values: CDR1 MNHEY, CDR2 SVGAGI. CDR3 size: 15 residues. The CDR3 protein is CASSYQGASYNEQFF. The CDR3 coding sequence is TGTGCCAGCAGTTACCAGGGGGCCTCCTACAATGAGCAGTTCTTC.

This clone appeared a single time. V usage is TRBV5-1 and J usage is TRBJ2-7, with TRBD2 matching 11 bases. Looked up from germline, CDR1 is SGHRS and CDR2 is YFSETQ. V shed 4 bases and J 2 bases; nucleotides not matched to a gene: 8. CDR3 length: 16 residues. DNA for the CDR3: TGCGCCAGCAGCCTGTTTAGCGGGGGGGCCCCCTACGAGCAGTACTTC. Translation: CASSLFSGGAPYEQYF.

V gene TRBV7-8 combines with J gene TRBJ2-5, with TRBD2 identical over 9 bases. The CDR3 sequence is 12 residues long. Germline loops: CDR1 SGHVS, CDR2 FQNEAQ. With V trimmed by 5 bases and J by 14 bases, 9 bases remained unmatched. The CDR3: CASSDSSGAYYF. CDR3 DNA: TGTGCCAGCAGCGACTCTAGCGGGGCGTATTACTTC. Supplemented by reference TRBV7-8 and TRBJ2-5, the full variable domain reads GAGVSQSPRYKVAKRGQDVALRCDPISGHVSLFWYQQALGQGPEFLTYFQNEAQLDKSGLPSDRFFAERPEGSVSTLKIQRTQQEDSAVYLCASSDSSGAYYFGPGTRLLVL.

This clone occurred once. This sequence joins TRBV7-9 and TRBJ2-7, with TRBD1 matching over 9 bases. Germline V gene sequence: CDR1 SEHNR, CDR2 FQNEAQ (reference sequence). The CDR3 length is 15 residues. The V segment lost 5 bases and the J segment 3 bases; nucleotides outside the gene matches: 8. CDR3 nucleotides: TGTGCCAGCAGCCCAACCGGGACAGGGCTCTACGAGCAGTACTTC. It encodes CASSPTGTGLYEQYF. The full variable domain, its missing parts supplied by reference TRBV7-9 and TRBJ2-7, is DTGVSQNPRHKITKRGQNVTFRCDPISEHNRLYWYRQTLGQGPEFLTYFQNEAQLEKSRLLSDRFSAERPKGSFSTLEIQRTEQGDSAMYLCASSPTGTGLYEQYFGPGTRLTVT.

This clone turned up a few times. The chain has TRBV7-6 and TRBJ1-5, with D possibly matching TRBD1 (5 bases). Germline V gives CDR1 SGHVS, CDR2 FNYEAQ. CDR3 size: 15 residues. V lost 5 bases to trimming and J lost 8 bases, with 19 bases between them. The CDR3 spells CASSQDIDSREPQHF. CDR3 DNA: TGTGCCAGCAGCCAAGACATAGACAGCAGAGAGCCCCAGCATTTT.

The V gene is TRBV27, the J gene TRBJ1-5, with 7 nucleotides matching TRBD1. The V gene's germline CDR1 is MNHEY and CDR2 SMNVEV (reference sequence). The CDR3 is 16 residues long. Unmatched junction bases numbered 8, after V lost 6 bases and J lost 0 bases. CDR3 DNA sequence: TGTGCCAGCAGGAAGGGGGCAGAAGATAGCAATCAGCCCCAGCATTTT. Protein product: CASRKGAEDSNQPQHF.

The chain employs TRBV11-3 and TRBJ1-3; D unclear. CDR1 is SGHNT, CDR2 YENEEA, per germline. The CDR3 is 18 amino acids. The V gene lost 5 bases and the J gene lost 1 base, with 21 bases spanning the gap. The CDR3 region is CASSPRVPFSVSGNTIYF. DNA for the CDR3: TGTGCCAGCAGCCCACGGGTTCCGTTCTCTGTATCTGGAAACACCATATATTTT.

The chain has TRBV4-3 and TRBJ1-6, with D perhaps matching TRBD1 (5 bases). CDR1 and CDR2 (germline): LGHNA, YSLEER. CDR3 length: 18 residues. Trimming stripped 1 base from V and 5 bases from J, with 18 bases between. The CDR3: CASSQAFFRDSDNSPLHF. As DNA, the CDR3 is TGCGCCAGCAGCCAAGCCTTTTTTCGGGACTCGGATAATTCACCCCTCCACTTT.

The rearrangement uses TRBV5-1 and TRBJ2-1, with 11 bases identical to TRBD2. This CDR3 has 15 amino acids. Germline CDR1 reads SGHRS; CDR2 reads YFSETQ. V dropped 2 bases and J dropped 5; count of bases not matched to a gene: 3. The CDR3 is CASSFPGLADNEQFF. CDR3 in DNA: TGCGCCAGCAGCTTCCCGGGACTAGCGGACAATGAGCAGTTCTTC. The full variable domain, in which reference TRBV5-1 and TRBJ2-1 provide the parts outside the CDR3, is KAGVTQTPRYLIKTRGQQVTLSCSPISGHRSVSWYQQTPGQGLQFLFEYFSETQRNKGNFPGRFSGRQFSNSRSEMNVSTLELGDSALYLCASSFPGLADNEQFFGPGTRLTVL.

This rearrangement joins TRBV29-1 to TRBJ2-7, with 9 bases aligning to TRBD1. The J segment lost 5 bases and the V segment lost 6 bases, leaving 5 bases of the junction unmatched. CDR3 length: 12 residues. Germline CDR1 SQVTM, CDR2 ANQGSEA. The CDR3 loop reads CSVTGQGNEQYF. The CDR3 nucleotides read TGCAGCGTGACGGGACAGGGAAACGAGCAGTACTTC.

The chain joins TRBV2 to TRBJ1-1, with D uncertain. V was trimmed by 4 bases and J by 3 bases, leaving 15 bases between them. Germline assignment: CDR1 SNHLY and CDR2 FYNNEI. The CDR3 spans 15 residues. CDR3 in amino acids: CASSVPGTGDTEAFF. The CDR3 nucleotides read TGTGCCAGCAGTGTGCCGGGTACCGGCGACACTGAAGCTTTCTTT.

This sequence joins TRBV15 and TRBJ1-5; a possible D gene is TRBD1 (6 bases). Trimming removed 0 bases from V and 1 base from J, with 13 bases in between. This CDR3 spans 17 amino acids. Germline lookup yields CDR1 LNHNV and CDR2 YYDKDF (reference sequence). This chain's CDR3 is CATSRERAGVSNQPQHF. The CDR3 bases are TGTGCCACCAGCAGAGAAAGGGCAGGGGTGAGCAATCAGCCCCAGCATTTT.

This clone was found once. The chain employs TRBV9 and TRBJ2-2; possibly TRBD1 for D (6 bases). The germline gives CDR1 SGDLS, CDR2 YYNGEE. The CDR3 length is 14 residues. Trimming took off 3 bases at V and 8 bases at J, with 14 bases between the two ends. The chain's CDR3 is CASSAQGFSGELFF. CDR3 bases: TGTGCCAGCAGCGCACAGGGATTCTCGGGGGAGCTGTTTTTT.

V and J are TRBV7-2 and TRBJ1-5, with TRBD1 matching 9 bases. The CDR3 length is 14 residues. The J segment lost 5 bases and the V segment lost 5 bases, leaving 4 bases of the junction unmatched. Germline CDR1 and CDR2: SGHTA and FQGNSA. The CDR3 sequence is CASSSRTGDQPQHF. DNA of the CDR3: TGTGCCAGCAGCAGCAGGACAGGGGATCAGCCCCAGCATTTT.

The chain joins TRBV5-5 to TRBJ1-1; D gene ambiguous. Trimming shortened V by 2 bases and J by 0 bases, and 8 bases separated the two germline ends. CDR1 and CDR2 (germline): SGHKS, YYEKEE (reference sequence). This CDR3 region has 14 residues. The CDR3 DNA is TGTGCCAGCAGCTTACCAGAAATGAACACTGAAGCTTTCTTT. This encodes CASSLPEMNTEAFF.

V usage is TRBV19 and J usage is TRBJ2-6; 10 nucleotides agree with TRBD1. The CDR3 totals 19 residues. Germline values: CDR1 LNHDA, CDR2 SQIVND (reference sequence). V dropped 3 bases and J dropped 4; count of bases not matched to a gene: 12. CDR3 sequence (DNA): TGTGCCAGTAGTATCGGGACAGGGGACTTTCTAGCAGGGGCCAACGTCCTGACTTTC. Translated: CASSIGTGDFLAGANVLTF.

This chain uses TRBV5-6 with TRBJ2-1; D possibly corresponds to TRBD2 (5 bases). V was pared by 0 bases and J by 9 bases, with 10 bases between. There are 13 residues in the CDR3. The V gene's germline CDR1 is SGHDT and CDR2 YYEEEE. CDR3 region: CASSLGGYLEQFF. Written as DNA, the CDR3 is TGTGCCAGCAGCTTGGGAGGGTACCTTGAGCAGTTCTTC.